Listed below are T cell receptor beta chains from one sample, sequenced in a study of post-analysis software for immune sequencing data. One entry per CDR3 protein results from TCRdb running MiXCR on the PCR reads. The sample carries about 400,000 distinct CDR3 sequences, around 33% recorded once. Sequenced sample: blood. The receptors derive from a girl aged 5 to 17 with multiple sclerosis. Each CDR3 is given with its conserved first and last residue. A D gene is named only where the DNA matches it firmly. Rows give clone size only sometimes, using once, few, many, or a class for an expanded clone.

j_gene | len | d_gene | abundance | v_gene | CDR3nt | CDR3aa
TRBJ2-5 | 14 | - | few | TRBV28 | TGTGCCAGCAGTTTCCCACGGCTCCAAGAGACCCAGTACTTC | CASSFPRLQETQYF
TRBJ2-7 | 14 | - | - | TRBV9 | TGTGCCAGCAGCCCGCCGGGAACTAGCTACGAGCAGTACTTC | CASSPPGTSYEQYF
TRBJ2-7 | 13 | - | - | TRBV7-8 | TGTGCCAGCAGCCAGGACACCCTCTACGAGCAGTACTTC | CASSQDTLYEQYF
TRBJ2-1 | 15 | TRBD2 | few | TRBV5-1 | TGCGCCAGCAGCTTGGGGGGACTAGCACACAATGAGCAGTTCTTC | CASSLGGLAHNEQFF
TRBJ1-5 | 15 | - | few | TRBV28 | TGTGCCAGCAGCTCGGCGGGGAATGGCAATCAGCCCCAGCATTTT | CASSSAGNGNQPQHF
TRBJ2-7 | 14 | - | - | TRBV7-9 | TGTGCCAGCACCTACGGGGGGCAATTGGGCGAGCAGTACTTC | CASTYGGQLGEQYF
TRBJ1-2 | 15 | TRBD1 | - | TRBV7-9 | TGTGCCAGCAGCTTAGCGTGGCAGGGGGCGCATGGCTACACCTTC | CASSLAWQGAHGYTF
TRBJ2-3 | 16 | TRBD2 | - | TRBV5-1 | TGCGCCAGCAGCTCTAGCGGGGGGGTTAGCACAGATACGCAGTATTTT | CASSSSGGVSTDTQYF
TRBJ1-1 | 14 | - | - | TRBV20-1 | TGCAGTGCTAGCAGGGAGGGGGTGAACACTGAAGCTTTCTTT | CSASREGVNTEAFF
TRBJ2-7 | 14 | - | - | TRBV7-2 | TGTGCCAGCAGCCCGGAGGCAGGCTCCTACGAGCAGTACTTC | CASSPEAGSYEQYF
TRBJ2-7 | 15 | TRBD1 | - | TRBV7-6 | TGTGCCAGCAGCAGCAGACAGGGAGAGCTCTACGAGCAGTACTTC | CASSSRQGELYEQYF
TRBJ2-4 | 13 | - | few | TRBV29-1 | TGCAGCGTGGGGGTCGACAAGAAAAACATTCAGTACTTC | CSVGVDKKNIQYF
TRBJ2-7 | 14 | - | - | TRBV12-3/TRBV12-4 | TGTGCCAGCAGTTTAGCACAGGAGTTCTACGAGCAGTACTTC | CASSLAQEFYEQYF
TRBJ2-4 | 14 | - | many | TRBV6-2/TRBV6-3 | TGTGCCAGCAGTCGCGGGACAGCCACAAACATTCAGTACTTC | CASSRGTATNIQYF
TRBJ1-4 | 15 | - | - | TRBV4-1 | TGCGCCAGCAGCCAAGTGCAGGGGCCTCCCGAAAAACTGTTTTTT | CASSQVQGPPEKLFF
TRBJ2-3 | 13 | - | few | TRBV20-1 | TGCTCCTCCGGGCTTCCTAGCACAGATACGCAGTATTTT | CSSGLPSTDTQYF
TRBJ2-5 | 13 | TRBD1 | - | TRBV18 | TGTGCCAGCTCACCACCACAGGGGGAGACCCAGTACTTC | CASSPPQGETQYF
TRBJ1-1 | 17 | - | - | TRBV7-9 | TGTGCCAGCAGCCCCTTAAGGGGGTCGAGACTGAACACTGAAGCTTTCTTT | CASSPLRGSRLNTEAFF
TRBJ2-3 | 15 | TRBD2 | - | TRBV6-2/TRBV6-3 | TGTGCCAGCAGTCCCTGGACTAGCTTAACAGATACGCAGTATTTT | CASSPWTSLTDTQYF
TRBJ1-2 | 14 | TRBD1 | - | TRBV11-2 | TGTGCCAGCAGCTTGCGACAGGGGGCTAGTGGCTACACCTTC | CASSLRQGASGYTF
TRBJ2-5 | 14 | - | - | TRBV11-2 | TGTGCCAGCAGCTTAGATGTGCCATACCCGACCCAGTACTTC | CASSLDVPYPTQYF
TRBJ2-5 | 15 | - | - | TRBV3-1 | TGTGCCAGCAGCCAGCGGGACAGCGCGCGAGTGACCCAGTACTTC | CASSQRDSARVTQYF
TRBJ2-1 | 14 | TRBD1 | few | TRBV5-5 | TGTGCCAGCAGTACGGGACAGACCTACAATGAGCAGTTCTTC | CASSTGQTYNEQFF
TRBJ2-5 | 13 | - | few | TRBV27 | TGTGCCAGCAGTTTATTGGGAAAAGAGACCCAGTACTTC | CASSLLGKETQYF
TRBJ2-1 | 15 | TRBD2 | many | TRBV7-3 | TGTGCCAGCAGCTTAACAGCCGGGGAGGGCAATGAGCAGTTCTTC | CASSLTAGEGNEQFF
TRBJ1-5 | 14 | TRBD1 | few | TRBV27 | TGTGCCATCCTGACCGGGACAGGGGGTCAGCCCCAGCATTTT | CAILTGTGGQPQHF
TRBJ2-1 | 13 | TRBD2 | - | TRBV27 | TGTGCCAGCAAACTACTAGCGGGGGATGAGCAGTTCTTC | CASKLLAGDEQFF
TRBJ2-7 | 14 | - | - | TRBV5-1 | TGCGCCAGCAGCTATGGAGGGTCGAACTACGAGCAGTACTTC | CASSYGGSNYEQYF